A selection of T cell receptor beta chains follows, all from one sample in a study of T-cell reconstitution after alpha-beta-depleted transplantation in children. TCRdb re-derived calls from the PCR reads in MiXCR, one entry per CDR3 protein. The table has about 230,000 distinct CDR3 sequences, around 9.9% seen once. The material was PBMCs, obtained before TCRalphabeta/CD19-depleted stem cell transplant. The receptors shown here come from a child younger than two with acute myeloid leukemia, due to receive a stem cell transplant. Each CDR3 is given with its conserved first and last residue. Each record gives: J gene, V gene, clone size, D gene, CDR3 protein, CDR3 DNA. A D gene is named only where the DNA matches it firmly. Expanded clones get a size class; other rows say once, few or many, or leave the size out.

J gene: TRBJ1-1
V gene: TRBV5-1
clone size: many
D gene: .
CDR3 protein: CASSPGSMGNTEAFF
CDR3 DNA: TGCGCCAGCAGTCCAGGGTCAATGGGGAACACTGAAGCTTTCTTT

J gene: TRBJ2-3
V gene: TRBV12-3/TRBV12-4
clone size: many
D gene: .
CDR3 protein: CASSFGNSDTQYF
CDR3 DNA: TGTGCCAGCAGTTTTGGGAATTCAGATACGCAGTATTTT

J gene: TRBJ2-5
V gene: TRBV20-1
clone size: many
D gene: .
CDR3 protein: CSARGAGKETQYF
CDR3 DNA: TGCAGTGCTAGAGGGGCAGGCAAAGAGACCCAGTACTTC

J gene: TRBJ1-6
V gene: TRBV20-1
clone size: many
D gene: TRBD1
CDR3 protein: CSAIRDRNSPLHF
CDR3 DNA: TGCAGTGCTATAAGGGACAGAAACTCACCCCTCCACTTT

J gene: TRBJ2-1
V gene: TRBV18
clone size: many
D gene: .
CDR3 protein: CASSLGESEQFF
CDR3 DNA: TGTGCCAGCTCCCTAGGGGAAAGTGAGCAGTTCTTC

J gene: TRBJ2-7
V gene: TRBV5-1
clone size: many
D gene: .
CDR3 protein: CASTLVGTTYEQYF
CDR3 DNA: TGCGCCAGCACTCTGGTCGGGACAACCTACGAGCAGTACTTC

J gene: TRBJ1-1
V gene: TRBV11-1
clone size: few
D gene: TRBD1
CDR3 protein: CASSPGQGEDTEAFF
CDR3 DNA: TGTGCCAGCAGCCCGGGACAGGGGGAAGACACTGAAGCTTTCTTT

J gene: TRBJ1-4
V gene: TRBV25-1
clone size: many
D gene: .
CDR3 protein: CASSEGLTGRYNEKLFF
CDR3 DNA: TGTGCCAGCAGTGAAGGATTAACGGGACGGTATAATGAAAAACTGTTTTTT

J gene: TRBJ2-1
V gene: TRBV5-1
clone size: many
D gene: .
CDR3 protein: CASSLVPTGVNEQFF
CDR3 DNA: TGCGCCAGCAGCTTGGTGCCGACAGGAGTCAATGAGCAGTTCTTC

J gene: TRBJ2-7
V gene: TRBV5-1
clone size: many
D gene: .
CDR3 protein: CASSFGSVGHYEQYF
CDR3 DNA: TGCGCCAGCAGCTTCGGTTCAGTGGGACACTACGAGCAGTACTTC

J gene: TRBJ2-7
V gene: TRBV2
clone size: few
D gene: .
CDR3 protein: CASSWAASSYEQYF
CDR3 DNA: TGTGCCAGCAGTTGGGCCGCCTCCTCCTACGAGCAGTACTTC

J gene: TRBJ2-7
V gene: TRBV28
clone size: many
D gene: .
CDR3 protein: CASSGYEQYF
CDR3 DNA: TGTGCCAGTAGCGGCTACGAGCAGTACTTC

J gene: TRBJ2-7
V gene: TRBV29-1
clone size: .
D gene: .
CDR3 protein: CSVESPGEQYF
CDR3 DNA: TGCAGCGTTGAATCCCCCGGCGAGCAGTACTTC

J gene: TRBJ2-3
V gene: TRBV6-1
clone size: .
D gene: .
CDR3 protein: CASSVGDSTDTQYF
CDR3 DNA: TGTGCCAGCAGTGTGGGGGATAGCACAGATACGCAGTATTTT

J gene: TRBJ2-5
V gene: TRBV7-2
clone size: many
D gene: .
CDR3 protein: CASSLGQVGETQYF
CDR3 DNA: TGTGCCAGCAGCTTAGGACAGGTGGGAGAGACCCAGTACTTC

J gene: TRBJ2-1
V gene: TRBV5-1
clone size: many
D gene: TRBD1
CDR3 protein: CASSLDGQENNEQFF
CDR3 DNA: TGCGCCAGCAGCTTGGACGGACAGGAGAACAATGAGCAGTTCTTC

J gene: TRBJ2-6
V gene: TRBV28
clone size: few
D gene: TRBD1
CDR3 protein: CASSYGPGTVRSGANVLTF
CDR3 DNA: TGTGCCAGCAGCTACGGACCAGGGACAGTACGCTCTGGGGCCAACGTCCTGACTTTC

J gene: TRBJ1-2
V gene: TRBV6-5
clone size: few
D gene: .
CDR3 protein: CASRALDDLYGYTF
CDR3 DNA: TGTGCCAGCAGGGCTCTGGACGACCTCTATGGCTACACCTTC

J gene: TRBJ1-4
V gene: TRBV20-1
clone size: many
D gene: .
CDR3 protein: CSASSGGGNEKLFF
CDR3 DNA: TGCAGTGCTTCCTCGGGGGGGGGTAATGAAAAACTGTTTTTT

J gene: TRBJ1-3
V gene: TRBV27
clone size: .
D gene: TRBD1
CDR3 protein: CASSSGTGRGNTIYF
CDR3 DNA: TGTGCCAGCAGTTCCGGGACAGGGAGAGGAAACACCATATATTTT

J gene: TRBJ2-1
V gene: TRBV11-3
clone size: many
D gene: TRBD2
CDR3 protein: CASSGGGVYNEQFF
CDR3 DNA: TGTGCCAGCAGTGGCGGGGGGGTCTACAATGAGCAGTTCTTC

J gene: TRBJ2-5
V gene: TRBV28
clone size: many
D gene: .
CDR3 protein: CASKGRKTQYF
CDR3 DNA: TGTGCCAGCAAGGGTAGAAAGACCCAGTACTTC

J gene: TRBJ2-1
V gene: TRBV11-2
clone size: .
D gene: .
CDR3 protein: CASIPLTGAVNEQFF
CDR3 DNA: TGTGCCAGCATCCCCCTAACGGGAGCCGTAAATGAGCAGTTCTTC

J gene: TRBJ1-2
V gene: TRBV18
clone size: many
D gene: TRBD1
CDR3 protein: CASSPYKGTDGYTF
CDR3 DNA: TGTGCCAGCTCACCATATAAGGGGACAGATGGCTACACCTTC

J gene: TRBJ2-5
V gene: TRBV3-1
clone size: many
D gene: .
CDR3 protein: CASSQRQETQYF
CDR3 DNA: TGTGCCAGCAGCCAACGTCAAGAGACCCAGTACTTC

J gene: TRBJ2-3
V gene: TRBV7-9
clone size: many
D gene: TRBD2
CDR3 protein: CASRSTSGRTTDTQYF
CDR3 DNA: TGTGCCAGCAGGTCGACTAGCGGGAGGACCACAGATACGCAGTATTTT

J gene: TRBJ2-7
V gene: TRBV20-1
clone size: many
D gene: TRBD1
CDR3 protein: CSASRGTGIHEQYF
CDR3 DNA: TGCAGTGCTAGTAGGGGGACAGGGATCCACGAGCAGTACTTC

J gene: TRBJ2-4
V gene: TRBV14
clone size: many
D gene: TRBD1
CDR3 protein: CASSQVPGGFGIQYF
CDR3 DNA: TGTGCCAGCAGCCAAGTACCAGGGGGCTTTGGGATTCAGTACTTC

J gene: TRBJ2-5
V gene: TRBV5-1
clone size: many
D gene: .
CDR3 protein: CASSLTATGTQYF
CDR3 DNA: TGCGCCAGCAGCTTGACAGCCACTGGCACCCAGTACTTC

J gene: TRBJ2-5
V gene: TRBV9
clone size: many
D gene: .
CDR3 protein: CASSVRPSGRGYQETQYF
CDR3 DNA: TGTGCCAGCAGCGTCAGACCTAGTGGGAGGGGGTACCAAGAGACCCAGTACTTC

J gene: TRBJ2-3
V gene: TRBV20-1
clone size: many
D gene: .
CDR3 protein: CSGGSYTDTQYF
CDR3 DNA: TGCAGTGGAGGCTCCTACACAGATACGCAGTATTTT

J gene: TRBJ2-6
V gene: TRBV2
clone size: many
D gene: TRBD1
CDR3 protein: CASSQFGTAGANVLTF
CDR3 DNA: TGTGCCAGCAGTCAATTCGGGACAGCTGGGGCCAACGTCCTGACTTTC

J gene: TRBJ2-1
V gene: TRBV7-2
clone size: many
D gene: TRBD1
CDR3 protein: CASSYDRDPYNEQFF
CDR3 DNA: TGTGCCAGCAGCTATGACAGGGACCCCTACAATGAGCAGTTCTTC

J gene: TRBJ2-1
V gene: TRBV12-3/TRBV12-4
clone size: many
D gene: .
CDR3 protein: CASSLGTTYNEQFF
CDR3 DNA: TGTGCCAGCAGTTTAGGGACAACCTACAATGAGCAGTTCTTC

J gene: TRBJ2-1
V gene: TRBV19
clone size: many
D gene: .
CDR3 protein: CASSIWGRGGNEQFF
CDR3 DNA: TGTGCCAGTAGTATATGGGGTCGAGGGGGCAATGAGCAGTTCTTC

J gene: TRBJ2-1
V gene: TRBV29-1
clone size: many
D gene: .
CDR3 protein: CSVDIRLYNEQFF
CDR3 DNA: TGCAGCGTTGATATCCGGCTTTACAATGAGCAGTTCTTC

J gene: TRBJ2-2
V gene: TRBV7-6
clone size: many
D gene: .
CDR3 protein: CASSLGVTVANTGELFF
CDR3 DNA: TGTGCCAGCAGCTTGGGGGTTACAGTAGCGAACACCGGGGAGCTGTTTTTT

J gene: TRBJ2-7
V gene: TRBV29-1
clone size: many
D gene: TRBD2
CDR3 protein: CSVGLAAYEQYF
CDR3 DNA: TGCAGCGTTGGACTAGCAGCCTACGAGCAGTACTTC

J gene: TRBJ2-3
V gene: TRBV3-1
clone size: few
D gene: .
CDR3 protein: CASSQLAGTGTDTQYF
CDR3 DNA: TGTGCCAGCAGCCAATTAGCCGGGACTGGCACAGATACGCAGTATTTT

J gene: TRBJ2-1
V gene: TRBV20-1
clone size: many
D gene: TRBD2
CDR3 protein: CSARDGDGISGSSYNEQFF
CDR3 DNA: TGCAGTGCTAGAGATGGGGACGGTATTAGCGGGAGCTCCTACAATGAGCAGTTCTTC

J gene: TRBJ1-5
V gene: TRBV3-1
clone size: few
D gene: .
CDR3 protein: CASSRPIPGGQPQHF
CDR3 DNA: TGTGCCAGCAGCCGCCCGATCCCCGGCGGGCAGCCCCAGCATTTT

J gene: TRBJ2-7
V gene: TRBV2
clone size: many
D gene: .
CDR3 protein: CASSDLELGDYEQYF
CDR3 DNA: TGTGCCAGCAGTGACCTTGAGTTGGGGGACTACGAGCAGTACTTC

J gene: TRBJ2-7
V gene: TRBV19
clone size: many
D gene: TRBD1
CDR3 protein: CASSRRTGSSYEQYF
CDR3 DNA: TGTGCCAGTAGTCGACGGACAGGATCTTCCTACGAGCAGTACTTC

J gene: TRBJ1-2
V gene: TRBV20-1
clone size: many
D gene: .
CDR3 protein: CSARDRLPKDYGYTF
CDR3 DNA: TGCAGTGCTAGAGATCGGCTCCCTAAGGACTATGGCTACACCTTC

J gene: TRBJ2-7
V gene: TRBV20-1
clone size: few
D gene: .
CDR3 protein: CSARDRDF
CDR3 DNA: TGCAGTGCTAGAGATAGGGACTTC

J gene: TRBJ1-2
V gene: TRBV3-1
clone size: .
D gene: .
CDR3 protein: CATCPPAGREHGYTF
CDR3 DNA: TGTGCCACCTGCCCTCCGGCGGGCAGGGAGCATGGCTACACCTTC

J gene: TRBJ2-3
V gene: TRBV12-3/TRBV12-4
clone size: many
D gene: .
CDR3 protein: CASSLRRPTPPDTQYF
CDR3 DNA: TGTGCCAGCAGTTTAAGGCGACCAACTCCCCCAGATACGCAGTATTTT

J gene: TRBJ2-1
V gene: TRBV5-1
clone size: .
D gene: TRBD2
CDR3 protein: CASSSAGDLLAGSYNEQFF
CDR3 DNA: TGCGCCAGCAGCTCGGCAGGGGACCTACTAGCGGGCTCCTACAATGAGCAGTTCTTC

J gene: TRBJ2-7
V gene: TRBV5-1
clone size: many
D gene: TRBD2
CDR3 protein: CASSWGTSGSSPSEQYF
CDR3 DNA: TGCGCCAGCAGCTGGGGGACTAGCGGGAGTTCTCCCTCCGAGCAGTACTTC

J gene: TRBJ2-4
V gene: TRBV5-4
clone size: many
D gene: .
CDR3 protein: CASSLVGPKNIQYF
CDR3 DNA: TGTGCCAGCAGCTTGGTGGGACCCAAAAACATTCAGTACTTC

J gene: TRBJ2-7
V gene: TRBV7-9
clone size: few
D gene: .
CDR3 protein: CASSYWGVQDEQYF
CDR3 DNA: TGTGCCAGCAGCTATTGGGGGGTCCAGGACGAGCAGTACTTC

J gene: TRBJ2-1
V gene: TRBV20-1
clone size: many
D gene: TRBD2
CDR3 protein: CSARAGGAYNEQFF
CDR3 DNA: TGCAGTGCTAGGGCGGGAGGGGCCTACAATGAGCAGTTCTTC

J gene: TRBJ2-5
V gene: TRBV13
clone size: many
D gene: .
CDR3 protein: CASSLRGGETQYF
CDR3 DNA: TGTGCCAGCAGCCTCAGGGGAGGGGAGACCCAGTACTTC

J gene: TRBJ1-2
V gene: TRBV12-3/TRBV12-4
clone size: many
D gene: TRBD1
CDR3 protein: CASSFERGLGYTF
CDR3 DNA: TGTGCCAGCAGTTTCGAAAGGGGGCTTGGCTACACCTTC